The sequence of this TCR beta chain was determined in a study of radiation and T cells in renal cell carcinoma. Study-wide results and limits: Tumor samples were small regions of approximately 1 g.

Details on this clone: The antigen is unknown.

The protocol was immunoSEQ multiplex PCR, while the TCRdb copy is restricted to in-frame clones and leaves out a portion. Found here are about 9,300 clones, roughly 60% of them singletons; the top ten hold 15% to 20%. Unmatched junction bases numbered 5, after V lost 6 bases and J lost 5 bases. CDR1 is LNHDA, CDR2 SQIVND, per germline (reference sequence). The CDR3 extends over 14 amino acids. As for treatment: 15 Gy SBRT to primary tumor, nephrectomy 4 weeks later. Nephrectomy followed 15 Gy stereotactic body radiation by 4 weeks. The chain has TRBV19 and TRBJ1-5; the match to TRBD1 covers 9 bases. The specimen was tumor tissue, collected from a patient whose treatment included radiotherapy and nephrectomy. The sequence derives from a woman aged 45 to 65 with renal cell carcinoma. CDR3 sequence (DNA): TGTGCCAGTAGGATACAGGGGGCGGATCAGCCCCAGCATTTT. Its protein is CASRIQGADQPQHF.